In its sample, the clone carrying this TCR beta chain was seen many times. This record belongs to a study of blood T cell repertoires in COVID-19. At the level of the study: The United States, Italy and Spain provided the acute and convalescent COVID-19 samples. The cDNA or gDNA used as material had been derived from T cells, B-cell-depleted T cells, or PBMCs.

In the study's own analysis: Reference gene primer amplification in the assay estimated nucleated cell counts. Clones were sequenced by immunoSEQ multiplex PCR, and TCRdb holds only the in-frame ones, with some missing. V and J calls and clone size are given by that table; D and trimming were obtained from the DNA. This table holds about 200,000 clones, 85% to 90% found once. Trimming took 4 bases from V and 5 from J; bases not matched to a gene: 6. CDR1 SGHRS and CDR2 YFSETQ come from the germline V gene. This CDR3 contains 16 residues. The material sequenced was peripheral blood. The J gene is TRBJ2-2, the V gene TRBV5-1, with TRBD2 matching over 12 bases. The origin of this receptor is a woman in her seventies with acute or convalescent COVID-19. The CDR3 DNA reads as TGCGCCAGCAGCAGACTAGCGGGAGATAAGACCGGGGAGCTGTTTTTT. It is translated as CASSRLAGDKTGELFF.